This is a list of T cell receptor beta chains from one sample in a study of T cell repertoires in cytomegalovirus infection. The antigens for these receptors are not known. A single record per CDR3 protein comes from TCRdb applying MiXCR to the reads. Among some 940,000 distinct CDR3 sequences listed, approximately 31% were seen once. Material: cultured CD8+ T cells from PBMCs, obtained from culture after CMV antigen stimulation. These receptors all come from a human donor in good health (CMV status not recorded). Some clones in this sample may be carry-over from other donors' samples. Each CDR3 is given with its conserved first and last residue. A D gene is named only where the DNA matches it firmly. For some rows the clone size is stated as once, few or many, or as a class when expanded; others skip it.

v_gene	d_gene	j_gene	abundance	CDR3aa	CDR3nt
TRBV4-1	.	TRBJ2-2	few	CASSHPPGMNTGELFF	TGCGCCAGCAGCCACCCCCCGGGGATGAACACCGGGGAGCTGTTTTTT
TRBV5-8	TRBD2	TRBJ2-3	.	CATDSGQPDTQYF	TGTGCCACCGATAGCGGGCAGCCAGATACGCAGTATTTT
TRBV24-1	TRBD1	TRBJ2-1	few	CATSDPRTGSTYNEQFF	TGTGCCACCAGTGATCCTAGGACAGGTAGTACCTACAATGAGCAGTTCTTC
TRBV23-1	.	TRBJ2-5	few	CASSQSLGTLTGTQYF	TGCGCCAGCAGTCAATCGTTAGGGACACTGACTGGGACCCAGTACTTC
TRBV6-6	.	TRBJ2-7	.	CASSYTAYLSYEQYF	TGTGCCAGCAGTTATACTGCATACCTATCCTACGAGCAGTACTTC
TRBV6-5	.	TRBJ2-5	.	CASKASGRETQYF	TGTGCCAGCAAGGCATCGGGTAGGGAGACCCAGTACTTC
TRBV4-1	TRBD1	TRBJ2-2	.	CASSGQGARTGELFF	TGCGCCAGCAGCGGACAGGGGGCTCGCACCGGGGAGCTGTTTTTT
TRBV20-1	TRBD2	TRBJ2-7	few	CSATTIREEDSYEQYF	TGCAGTGCTACCACCATCCGGGAGGAAGACTCCTACGAGCAGTACTTC
TRBV24-1	.	TRBJ1-5	.	CATSDEGPINQPQHF	TGTGCCACCAGTGATGAAGGACCGATCAATCAGCCCCAGCATTTT
TRBV7-3	.	TRBJ2-2	many	CASSLRDGELFF	TGTGCCAGCAGCTTACGGGACGGGGAGCTGTTTTTT
TRBV6-2/TRBV6-3	TRBD2	TRBJ2-3	.	CASRSSLAGGWDTQYF	TGTGCCAGCAGATCCTCGTTGGCGGGGGGTTGGGATACGCAGTATTTT
TRBV7-6	TRBD2	TRBJ2-7	.	CASSLVAGAHEQYF	TGTGCCAGCAGCTTAGTAGCGGGGGCCCACGAGCAGTACTTC
TRBV27	.	TRBJ1-1	.	CASSLMGQNTEAFF	TGTGCCAGCAGCTTAATGGGGCAGAACACTGAAGCTTTCTTT
TRBV27	.	TRBJ1-5	few	CASSLSPAGNNQPQHF	TGTGCCAGCAGTTTATCCCCTGCCGGGAACAATCAGCCCCAGCATTTT
TRBV12-3/TRBV12-4	.	TRBJ1-2	few	CASTVGALGYTF	TGTGCCAGCACCGTTGGTGCCTTAGGCTACACCTTC
TRBV6-6	.	TRBJ2-4	.	CASSPDKNIQYF	TGTGCCAGCAGTCCGGACAAAAACATTCAGTACTTC
TRBV27	.	TRBJ1-6	.	CASSLSHGWGSSYNSPLHF	TGTGCCAGCAGTTTATCTCATGGCTGGGGGTCCTCCTATAATTCACCCCTCCACTTT
TRBV4-1	.	TRBJ2-2	.	CASSHPGTKNTGELFF	TGCGCCAGCAGCCACCCCGGGACCAAGAACACCGGGGAGCTGTTTTTT
TRBV7-9	.	TRBJ1-6	few	CASSDHEEVRDSPLHF	TGTGCCAGCAGCGACCACGAGGAGGTGCGTGATTCACCCCTCCACTTT
TRBV6-5	.	TRBJ2-3	.	CASSPPAGYGTDTQYF	TGTGCCAGCAGTCCACCCGCGGGGTACGGCACAGATACGCAGTATTTT
TRBV7-6	TRBD1	TRBJ2-1	few	CASSWDPGQGVYNEQFF	TGTGCCAGCAGCTGGGACCCGGGACAGGGGGTATACAATGAGCAGTTCTTC
TRBV20-1	TRBD1	TRBJ1-2	.	CSATGGQQKDYGYTF	TGCAGTGCTACGGGGGGACAGCAAAAAGACTATGGCTACACCTTC
TRBV10-3	TRBD1	TRBJ2-7	few	CAITSRQGASYEQYF	TGTGCCATCACTTCGAGACAGGGGGCCTCCTACGAGCAGTACTTC
TRBV7-4	.	TRBJ1-1	.	CASSFADGSTEAFF	TGTGCCAGCAGCTTCGCGGATGGCAGCACTGAAGCTTTCTTT
TRBV19	.	TRBJ2-5	.	CASSLYRSWGETQYF	TGTGCCAGTAGTTTATACCGGAGCTGGGGAGAGACCCAGTACTTC
TRBV5-6	.	TRBJ1-2	.	CASSFVRDNYFPANYGYTF	TGTGCCAGCAGCTTTGTCCGGGACAACTACTTCCCCGCTAACTATGGCTACACCTTC
TRBV6-5	.	TRBJ2-1	.	CTSSYSGTFYSYNEQFF	TGTACCAGCAGTTACTCGGGGACATTTTACTCCTACAATGAGCAGTTCTTC
TRBV6-2/TRBV6-3	TRBD1	TRBJ1-1	.	CASSSGPGQGTEAFF	TGTGCCAGCAGTTCTGGCCCGGGACAGGGCACTGAAGCTTTCTTT
TRBV6-1	TRBD1	TRBJ1-1	few	CASNSRQGWEAFF	TGTGCCAGCAACTCCCGACAGGGGTGGGAAGCTTTCTTT
TRBV6-4	.	TRBJ2-1	.	CASSDSQDSYNEQFF	TGTGCCAGCAGTGACTCCCAGGACTCCTACAATGAGCAGTTCTTC
TRBV27	TRBD1	TRBJ1-2	.	CASSPLDREDGYTF	TGTGCCAGCAGTCCCCTGGACAGGGAAGATGGCTACACCTTC
TRBV7-6	.	TRBJ2-7	few	CASSLEVGWAYEQYF	TGTGCCAGCAGCTTAGAAGTTGGGTGGGCCTACGAGCAGTACTTC
TRBV20-1	TRBD1	TRBJ1-4	.	CSAPQGRNEKLFF	TGCAGTGCTCCACAGGGGCGAAATGAAAAACTGTTTTTT
TRBV12-3/TRBV12-4	.	TRBJ2-1	few	CASSPEWAEGGEQFF	TGTGCCAGCAGTCCGGAATGGGCCGAAGGGGGTGAGCAGTTCTTC
TRBV7-6	.	TRBJ1-1	.	CASSLYPLDGSLTAFF	TGTGCCAGCAGCCTCTATCCTTTGGACGGCTCCCTAACGGCTTTCTTT
TRBV27	TRBD2	TRBJ2-3	few	CASSLSPLLLSGGATDTQYF	TGTGCCAGCAGTTTATCACCCCTCCTGCTAAGCGGGGGGGCTACAGATACGCAGTATTTT
TRBV10-3	TRBD1	TRBJ2-7	few	CATLGTGPPGQYF	TGTGCCACTCTTGGGACAGGGCCCCCCGGGCAGTACTTC
TRBV7-6	TRBD1	TRBJ2-1	many	CASSKMGQGSNEQFF	TGTGCCAGCAGCAAAATGGGACAGGGCAGCAATGAGCAGTTCTTC
TRBV12-3/TRBV12-4	.	TRBJ1-1	many	CASSLAHLNTEAFF	TGTGCCAGCAGTTTGGCGCACTTGAACACTGAAGCTTTCTTT
TRBV27	.	TRBJ2-5	.	CASSPSPPQLPGPQETQYF	TGTGCCAGCAGTCCTTCTCCCCCCCAGCTACCGGGACCTCAAGAGACCCAGTACTTC
TRBV11-2	.	TRBJ1-2	.	CASSLVGRENYGYTF	TGTGCCAGCAGCTTAGTGGGCAGGGAAAACTATGGCTACACCTTC
TRBV12-3/TRBV12-4	TRBD2	TRBJ2-5	.	CASSLNGGTERETQYF	TGTGCCAGCAGTTTGAACGGGGGGACCGAGCGGGAGACCCAGTACTTC
TRBV7-2	TRBD1	TRBJ1-3	many	CASSPWTGGGNTIYF	TGTGCCAGCAGCCCATGGACAGGGGGTGGAAACACCATATATTTT
TRBV7-8	.	TRBJ1-2	few	CASSHSSQVNNYGYTF	TGTGCCAGCAGCCACTCCTCCCAGGTGAATAACTATGGCTACACCTTC
TRBV7-6	.	TRBJ1-2	many	CASSLGRGRDGYTF	TGTGCCAGCAGCTTAGGCAGGGGAAGAGATGGCTACACCTTC
TRBV29-1	.	TRBJ2-5	.	CSVEGGPAGFQETQYF	TGCAGCGTTGAAGGGGGACCGGCAGGGTTTCAAGAGACCCAGTACTTC
TRBV4-3	TRBD1	TRBJ2-1	few	CASSQGGGYYNEQFF	TGCGCCAGCAGCCAAGGAGGGGGCTACTACAATGAGCAGTTCTTC
TRBV4-1	.	TRBJ1-1	.	CASSQVQGYENTEAFF	TGCGCCAGCAGCCAAGTTCAAGGGTATGAGAACACTGAAGCTTTCTTT
TRBV9	.	TRBJ2-1	few	CASSVVGRGSYNEQFF	TGTGCCAGCAGCGTAGTCGGCAGGGGTTCCTACAATGAGCAGTTCTTC
TRBV2	.	TRBJ1-6	few	CASSEGSNSPLHF	TGTGCCAGCAGTGAGGGGTCCAATTCACCCCTCCACTTT
TRBV20-1	TRBD2	TRBJ2-1	.	CSARAGLAGGLSSYNEQFF	TGCAGTGCTAGAGCCGGACTAGCGGGGGGTCTGAGCTCCTACAATGAGCAGTTCTTC
TRBV6-1	.	TRBJ1-5	.	CASRLYSNQPQHF	TGTGCCAGCAGGCTATATAGCAATCAGCCCCAGCATTTT
TRBV6-6	.	TRBJ1-5	few	CASGSGDRSNQPQHF	TGTGCCAGCGGCTCAGGTGATCGTAGCAATCAGCCCCAGCATTTT
TRBV7-6	.	TRBJ2-5	few	CASSLNLGAQETQYF	TGTGCTAGCAGCTTAAATCTAGGGGCTCAAGAGACCCAGTACTTC
TRBV5-4	.	TRBJ2-2	few	CASSFRGVGELFF	TGTGCCAGCAGCTTCAGGGGGGTCGGGGAGCTGTTTTTT